This TCR beta chain derives from a study of shared clonotypes between healthy human individuals. Positively selected for CCR7, the CD45RO-negative cells used as naive CD8 cells excluded terminally differentiated effector memory CD45RA+ cells. There are 15 residues in the CDR3. Germline lookup yields CDR1 MDHEN and CDR2 SYDVKM. V shed 2 bases and J shed 0 bases, with 8 bases lying between them. TCRdb keeps only in-frame clones here, not all; method: immunoSEQ multiplex PCR. Of hundreds of thousands of clones in the sample, about 95% were seen once. This clone came up once. The sample taken for sequencing was naive CD8+ T cells sorted from blood. The receptor was derived from a woman under 40 in good health. The chain links TRBV28 to TRBJ1-3, with D uncertain. The CDR3 region is CASSLRVGSGNTIYF. The CDR3 coding sequence is TGTGCCAGCAGTTTAAGGGTCGGCTCTGGAAACACCATATATTTT.